This record looks at one T cell receptor beta chain sequence and its context. This sample was included in a study of cytomegalovirus exposure and HLA in healthy donors. For this donor, CMV serostatus was not recorded. The study ran its PCR with 60 Vbeta and 13 Jbeta primers. The method was immunoSEQ multiplex PCR; TCRdb's version includes in-frame clones alone and lacks a portion of them. This sample has around 150,000 clones, with 73% found just once. Deletions cut 8 bases from V and 1 base from J, with 8 bases between. The V gene's germline CDR1 is SNHLY and CDR2 FYNNEI. The CDR3 totals 12 residues. The TCR sequence derives from a human donor in good health. Input material: PBMCs. The chain joins TRBV2 to TRBJ2-5; D is unresolved. Here the CDR3 DNA reads TGTGCCAGCGGGTACAGCCAAGAGACCCAGTACTTC. Translating gives CASGYSQETQYF.